What follows describes a single T cell receptor beta chain. One end of the junction fails to match germline, which may point to a read error. The germline gives CDR1 SGHNT, CDR2 YENEEA. CDR3 length equals 14 residues. This record belongs to a study of tumor-infiltrating lymphocytes in primary liver carcinoma. Co-extracting RNA and DNA was done with about 20-33 mg of unsorted bulk tissue as input. Cases comprised patients with primary liver carcinoma who received surgical resection. With a constant-region primer, TCR beta cDNA was made from about 0.5 ug of total RNA. TCR beta libraries came from three nested multiplex PCR rounds using slightly modified ARM-PCR. The first two PCR rounds used TRBV1-TRBV30 forward primers with a C-beta reverse primer, roughly 10 cycles each. A single record per CDR3 protein comes from TCRdb applying MiXCR to the multiplex PCR reads. The sample contains fewer than 150,000 distinct CDR3 sequences, about 59% of which appear only once.

This TCR came from a woman aged 55-70 years with primary liver carcinoma and hepatitis B virus infection. The chain links TRBV11-3 to TRBJ2-7, with D hard to call. Sequencing was carried out using liver tumor tissue from sampling region 1. As for subset: tumor region T1, superior pole. The CDR3: CTSNLRLNSYEQYF. Here the CDR3 DNA reads TGTACCAGCAACCTCCGACTGAACTCCTACGAGCAGTACTTC.